The next 30 T cell receptor beta chains were all read from a single sample in a study of CD8 T cells in Susac syndrome. RNA was extracted with the RNeasy kit, and a quantity of roughly 0.5 to 1 ug was reverse transcribed using random hexamers. In TCRdb, the immunoSEQ multiplex PCR reads were re-called with MiXCR into one record per CDR3 protein. This sample carries approximately 190,000 distinct CDR3 sequences, about 93% of them seen once, and the ten largest clones take approximately 0.098%. Source material: CD4+ T cells from PBMCs. The origin of the receptors is a human donor in good health.

V usage is TRBV20-1 and J usage is TRBJ2-3; D possibly matches TRBD1 or TRBD2 (5 bases each). Between the trimmed V and J ends, which lost 5 bases and 6 bases, there was a span of 6 bases. Germline-derived CDR1 and CDR2 are DFQATT and SNEGSKA (reference sequence). The CDR3 sequence is 10 residues long. CDR3 bases: TGCAGTGCTGGGACGGATACGCAGTATTTT. Its translation: CSAGTDTQYF.

The rearrangement joins TRBV5-4 to TRBJ1-4; TRBD1 matches at 7 bases. Germline V lookup: CDR1 SGHNT, CDR2 YYREEE (reference sequence). The CDR3 extends over 17 amino acids. Trimming cost V 3 bases and J 7 bases; bases outside gene matches: 15. CDR3 sequence (DNA): TGTGCCAGCAGCTCAGACCGGGACAGTCGTATGGGTGAAAAACTGTTTTTT. Translating it yields CASSSDRDSRMGEKLFF.

The J gene is TRBJ2-5, the V gene TRBV28; TRBD1 aligns across 7 bases. The CDR3 contains 13 residues. Trimming cost V 7 bases and J 7 bases; bases outside gene matches: 9. CDR1 is MDHEN, CDR2 SYDVKM, per germline. The CDR3 coding sequence is TGTGCCAGCACCCGGGACAGCATAGGGACCCAGTACTTC. This translates into CASTRDSIGTQYF.

The chain uses TRBV28 and TRBJ2-3; D is ambiguous. Germline CDR1 reads MDHEN; CDR2 reads SYDVKM. This CDR3 region has 13 residues. The ends were cut back, 9 bases at V and 2 bases at J, with 12 bases in the middle. For the CDR3, the DNA is TGTGCCAGTAGAGATTGGGTCACAGATACGCAGTATTTT. Translating it yields CASRDWVTDTQYF.

The V call is TRBV20-1, the J call TRBJ1-1; D is unresolved. V gave up 5 bases and J gave up 1 base, with 8 bases separating them. Germline loops: CDR1 DFQATT, CDR2 SNEGSKA (reference sequence). The CDR3 is 12 amino acids. The CDR3 nucleotides are TGCAGTGCTTTTGACGGGAACACTGAAGCTTTCTTT. It codes for CSAFDGNTEAFF.

The genes are TRBV12-3 or TRBV12-4 and TRBJ2-2; 9 nucleotides align to TRBD1. This CDR3 comprises 17 residues. The junction had 7 bases not matched to a gene; V was cut back by 0 bases and J by 5 bases. Written as DNA, the CDR3 is TGTGCCAGCAGTTTAGCGATCCGGGGACAGGGAACCGGGGAGCTGTTTTTT. Its translation: CASSLAIRGQGTGELFF.

Here the CDR3 reads CASSPGQGVAEQYV. The CDR3 nucleotides are TGTGCCAGCAGCCCGGGACAGGGGGTGGCCGAGCAGTACGTC. The chain employs TRBV7-8 and TRBJ2-7, with 11 positions matching TRBD1. V trimming: 5 bases; J trimming: 6 bases; junction bases outside the gene matches: 6. CDR1 SGHVS and CDR2 FQNEAQ come from the germline V gene. The CDR3 covers 14 residues.

This chain links TRBV6-1 with TRBJ1-6, with D perhaps TRBD1 (5 bases). Germline assignment: CDR1 MNHNS and CDR2 SASEGT. The CDR3 contains 17 residues. V lost 7 bases to trimming and J lost 7 bases, with 23 bases between them. The CDR3: CASKIPLLGTANSPLHF. The CDR3 DNA reads TGTGCCAGCAAGATCCCCCTACTCGGGACCGCGAATTCACCCCTCCACTTT.

The chain couples TRBV7-2 to TRBJ1-3, with D unresolved. Per germline, CDR1 SGHTA and CDR2 FQGNSA. The CDR3 spans 11 residues. Trimming took 5 bases from V and 9 from J, leaving 8 bases between them. As DNA, the CDR3 is TGTGCCAGCAGCCCCGTTACCACCATATATTTT. Translation gives CASSPVTTIYF.

V usage is TRBV7-2 and J usage is TRBJ2-5; D is perhaps TRBD1 (6 bases). This CDR3 contains 15 residues. Trimming removed 4 bases from V and 5 bases from J, with 17 bases in between. Germline V gives CDR1 SGHTA, CDR2 FQGNSA. The CDR3 region has the DNA TGTGCCAGCAGCTCCTCGAAGACAGGACTGGAGACCCAGTACTTC. Amino acids: CASSSSKTGLETQYF.

This rearrangement joins TRBV15 to TRBJ2-2; D assignment may be TRBD1 or TRBD2 (5 bases each). Trimming removed 1 base from V and 1 base from J, with 16 bases in between. The CDR3 loop spans 18 amino acids. Looked up from germline, CDR1 is LNHNV and CDR2 is YYDKDF (reference sequence). The CDR3, as DNA: TGTGCCACCAGCAGAGGAATGAGGGGCCGGGAGAACACCGGGGAGCTGTTTTTT. Residues: CATSRGMRGRENTGELFF.

J is TRBJ1-1 and V is TRBV10-3; 7 nucleotides line up with TRBD1. Germline loops: CDR1 ENHRY, CDR2 SYGVKD. Trimming at V came to 4 bases and at J to 0 bases, leaving 2 bases not matched to a gene. This CDR3 is 14 amino acids long. CDR3 in amino acids: CAISGQGLNTEAFF. In DNA form, the CDR3 reads TGTGCCATCAGTGGACAGGGATTGAACACTGAAGCTTTCTTT.

This chain uses TRBV7-6 with TRBJ2-7, with TRBD2 identical over 10 bases. Germline CDR1 is SGHVS and CDR2 is FNYEAQ. The CDR3 is 15 amino acids. Unmatched junction bases numbered 1, after V lost 1 base and J lost 1 base. The CDR3 region has the DNA TGTGCCAGCAGCTTAGGGACTAGCGGTTCCTACGAGCAGTACTTC. Amino acid sequence: CASSLGTSGSYEQYF.

This chain joins TRBV6-8 and TRBJ1-5; 9 bases line up with TRBD1. Germline CDR1 MNHGY, CDR2 SAAAGT. This CDR3 is 20 amino acids long. V dropped 0 bases and J dropped 2; count of bases not matched to a gene: 14. CDR3 nucleotide sequence: TGTGCCAGCAGTTACTCAACGGGACAGGGAAGGTCGAGGGGCAATCAGCCCCAGCATTTT. Translating gives CASSYSTGQGRSRGNQPQHF.

The rearrangement joins TRBV29-1 to TRBJ2-4, with D perhaps TRBD1 or TRBD2 (5 bases each). Germline V gives CDR1 SQVTM, CDR2 ANQGSEA. The CDR3 spans 15 residues. Trimming stripped 3 bases from V and 0 bases from J, with 12 bases between. The CDR3 coding sequence is TGCAGCGTTGACGGGGCCAGGGAAGCCAAAAACATTCAGTACTTC. This encodes CSVDGAREAKNIQYF.

The chain links TRBV6-2 or TRBV6-3 to TRBJ1-1, with D perhaps TRBD1 (5 bases). Germline CDR1 and CDR2: MNHEY and SVGEGT. V gave up 6 bases and J gave up 11 bases, with 19 bases separating them. The CDR3 contains 13 residues. CDR3 sequence (DNA): TGTGCCAGCAGGAACAATTACAGGCTAATGGCTTTCTTT. It codes for CASRNNYRLMAFF.

This clonotype was seen a single time. The chain recombines TRBV19 with TRBJ1-5; unclear D gene. The CDR3 contains 12 residues. V was pared by 4 bases and J by 3 bases, with 4 bases between. Germline V gene data show CDR1 as LNHDA and CDR2 as SQIVND (reference sequence). DNA for the CDR3: TGTGCCAGTAGTACCTTCAATCAGCCCCAGCATTTT. Translating it yields CASSTFNQPQHF. Variable domain in full (rest from reference TRBV19 and TRBJ1-5): DGGITQSPKYLFRKEGQNVTLSCEQNLNHDAMYWYRQDPGQGLRLIYYSQIVNDFQKGDIAEGYSVSREKKESFPLTVTSAQKNPTAFYLCASSTFNQPQHFGDGTRLSIL.

V and J are TRBV20-1 and TRBJ2-2; D may match TRBD1 or TRBD2 (5 bases each). In germline, CDR1 is DFQATT, CDR2 SNEGSKA (reference sequence). The CDR3 runs 14 residues. The V gene lost 5 bases and the J gene lost 4 bases, with 14 bases spanning the gap. The DNA of the CDR3 is TGCAGTGCTGTAGGGGACGGGGCCACCGGGGAGCTGTTTTTT. Encoded protein: CSAVGDGATGELFF.

The rearrangement links TRBV10-3 to TRBJ2-5; 11 nucleotides align to TRBD2. CDR3 size: 17 residues. CDR1 ENHRY and CDR2 SYGVKD come from the germline V gene. Trimming cost V 8 bases and J 2 bases; bases outside gene matches: 13. CDR3 loop: CAIGLLAGGNMQETQYF. CDR3 sequence (DNA): TGTGCCATCGGCCTTCTAGCGGGGGGAAACATGCAAGAGACCCAGTACTTC.

The chain couples TRBV12-3 or TRBV12-4 to TRBJ2-5; no clear D gene. V lost 4 bases, J lost 5 bases, and 17 bases lay in between. The CDR3 runs 15 residues. The CDR3 sequence is CASSWAGLDQETQYF. The CDR3 DNA reads TGTGCCAGCAGTTGGGCTGGGCTCGATCAGGAGACCCAGTACTTC.

The V gene is TRBV21-1, the J gene TRBJ2-3; TRBD2 was called by the table and not checked on the DNA. TRBV21-1 is shown as a pseudogene. This CDR3 spans 12 amino acids. CDR3 protein: CASSKVGRAQYF. DNA for the CDR3: TGTGCCAGCAGCAAAGTCGGCAGGGCGCAGTATTTT.

This rearrangement joins TRBV5-1 to TRBJ2-7; D ambiguous. Trimming left V 4 bases short and J 5 bases short, with 10 bases between. Germline assignment: CDR1 SGHRS and CDR2 YFSETQ. This CDR3 is 12 amino acids long. The CDR3 protein is CASSPPSHEQYF. CDR3 DNA sequence: TGCGCCAGCAGCCCCCCTTCGCACGAGCAGTACTTC.

This chain connects TRBV30 to TRBJ1-1, with 7 bases that match TRBD1. This CDR3 contains 13 residues. V lost 5 bases, J lost 2 bases, and 5 bases stayed unmatched. Germline CDR1 is GTSNPN and CDR2 is SVGIG (reference sequence). The CDR3: CAWAGQTNTEAFF. CDR3 nucleotides: TGTGCCTGGGCGGGACAGACAAACACTGAAGCTTTCTTT.

The chain carries TRBV15 and TRBJ2-2; no reliable D call. Germline loops: CDR1 LNHNV, CDR2 YYDKDF (reference sequence). The CDR3 consists of 14 residues. V was pared by 6 bases and J by 8 bases, with 16 bases between. The DNA of the CDR3 is TGTGCCACCAGTAGGAATAGGGCTGCAGGGGAGCTGTTTTTT. It specifies CATSRNRAAGELFF.

The CDR3 loop reads CATSPFGQDGDQPQHF. The CDR3 bases are TGTGCCACCAGCCCGTTCGGACAGGACGGGGATCAGCCCCAGCATTTT. This rearrangement joins TRBV15 to TRBJ1-5, with TRBD1 matching over 7 bases. Germline assignment: CDR1 LNHNV and CDR2 YYDKDF (reference sequence). J lost 5 bases, V lost 5 bases, and 12 bases had no gene match. The CDR3 is 16 amino acids.

The rearrangement uses TRBV2 and TRBJ1-6, with a possible D match to TRBD1 (5 bases). V gave up 3 bases and J gave up 6 bases, with 12 bases separating them. Germline assignment: CDR1 SNHLY and CDR2 FYNNEI. The CDR3 is 15 residues long. The CDR3 loop is CASSERGLGNSPLHF. DNA of the CDR3: TGTGCCAGCAGTGAGAGGGGATTAGGTAATTCACCCCTCCACTTT.

This clonotype was counted a few times. The gene calls are TRBV6-5 and TRBJ1-2; 11 nucleotides agree with TRBD1. CDR3 length: 15 amino acids. After removal of 4 bases from V and 3 bases from J, the junction contained 4 bases not matched to a gene. CDR1 is MNHEY, CDR2 SVGAGI, per germline. The CDR3 DNA sequence: TGTGCCAGCAGTTTGGGACAGGGGGTCCACTATGGCTACACCTTC. This gives the protein CASSLGQGVHYGYTF.

This clonotype was observed once. The gene calls are TRBV21-1 and TRBJ1-2; the table gives TRBD1 as D, unverified against the DNA. TRBV21-1 is labeled a pseudogene. This CDR3 has 15 residues. CDR3 in amino acids: CASSKEGQGATSYTF. As DNA, the CDR3 is TGTGCCAGCAGCAAAGAGGGGCAGGGGGCAACTAGCTACACCTTC.

This clonotype was observed a handful of times. CDR3 in amino acids: CASSQGDRRSYEQYF. The DNA for the CDR3 is TGCGCCAGCAGCCAAGGGGACAGGCGATCCTACGAGCAGTACTTC. This chain connects TRBV4-1 to TRBJ2-7; 8 bases fit TRBD1. This CDR3 contains 15 residues. V shed 1 base and J 1 base; nucleotides not matched to a gene: 3. CDR1 is MGHRA and CDR2 is YSYEKL in the germline V gene.

V and J are TRBV19 and TRBJ1-1; the D gene is possibly TRBD1 (6 bases). From germline, CDR1 is LNHDA and CDR2 SQIVND (reference sequence). The CDR3 extends over 16 amino acids. The V and J ends lost 4 bases and 0 bases respectively, with 15 bases between them. In DNA, the CDR3 is TGTGCCAGTAGTACCCTCCACACAGGGTTGAACACTGAAGCTTTCTTT. Translating gives CASSTLHTGLNTEAFF.